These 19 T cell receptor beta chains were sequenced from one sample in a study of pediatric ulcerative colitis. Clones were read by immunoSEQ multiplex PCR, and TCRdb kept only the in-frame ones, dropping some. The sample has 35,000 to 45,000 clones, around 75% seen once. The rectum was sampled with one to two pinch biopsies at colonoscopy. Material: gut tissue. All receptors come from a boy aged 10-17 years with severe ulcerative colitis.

The CDR3 sequence is CASSLDNGLPVNQPQHF. CDR3 in DNA: TGTGCCAGCAGCTTAGATAATGGACTCCCTGTGAATCAGCCCCAGCATTTT. V and J are TRBV7-8 and TRBJ1-5; D gene uncertain. Trimming stripped 1 base from V and 4 bases from J, with 17 bases between. Germline V gene sequence: CDR1 SGHVS, CDR2 FQNEAQ. This CDR3 is 17 amino acids long.

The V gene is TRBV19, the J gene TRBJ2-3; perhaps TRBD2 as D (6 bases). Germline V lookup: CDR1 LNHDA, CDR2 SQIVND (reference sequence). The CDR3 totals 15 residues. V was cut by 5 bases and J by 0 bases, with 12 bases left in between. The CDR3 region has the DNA TGTGCCAGTAGTGACTACGGGGGTAGCACAGATACGCAGTATTTT. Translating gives CASSDYGGSTDTQYF.

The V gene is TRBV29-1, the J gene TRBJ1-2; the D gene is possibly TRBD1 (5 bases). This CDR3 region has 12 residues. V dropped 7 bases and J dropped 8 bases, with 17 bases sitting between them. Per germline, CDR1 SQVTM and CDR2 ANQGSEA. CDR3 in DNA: TGCAGCGGGGGGGAACGGACGGGAGGCTACACCTTC. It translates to CSGGERTGGYTF. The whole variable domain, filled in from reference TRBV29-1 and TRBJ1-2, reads SAVISQKPSRDICQRGTSLTIQCQVDSQVTMMFWYRQQPGQSLTLIATANQGSEATYESGFVIDKFPISRPNLTFSTLTVSNMSPEDSSIYLCSGGERTGGYTFGSGTRLTVV.

CDR3 residues: CASSSTPLKGASSYEQYF. The DNA of the CDR3 is TGTGCCAGTAGTTCTACGCCTCTGAAAGGGGCAAGCTCCTACGAGCAGTACTTC. The chain carries TRBV19 and TRBJ2-7; possible D gene TRBD1, 5 bases. Germline CDR1 and CDR2: LNHDA and SQIVND (reference sequence). The CDR3 spans 18 residues. Between the trimmed V and J ends, which lost 5 bases and 0 bases, there was a span of 23 bases.

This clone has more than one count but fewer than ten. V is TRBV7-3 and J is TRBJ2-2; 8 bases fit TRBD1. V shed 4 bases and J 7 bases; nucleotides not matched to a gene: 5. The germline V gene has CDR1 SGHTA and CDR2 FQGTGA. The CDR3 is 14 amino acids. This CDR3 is CASSWGQVGGELFF. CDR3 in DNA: TGTGCCAGCAGCTGGGGACAGGTCGGCGGGGAGCTGTTTTTT.

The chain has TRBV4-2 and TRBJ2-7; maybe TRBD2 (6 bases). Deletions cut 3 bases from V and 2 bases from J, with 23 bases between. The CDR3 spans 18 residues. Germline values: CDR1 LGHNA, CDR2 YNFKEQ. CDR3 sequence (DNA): TGTGCCAGCAGCCAGCAGACTAGTGGGGGGTCCCTAACCTACGAGCAGTACTTC. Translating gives CASSQQTSGGSLTYEQYF.

The CDR3 region is CASSVGSWGGPDTQYF. CDR3 coding DNA: TGTGCCAGCAGCGTAGGATCTTGGGGGGGCCCAGATACGCAGTATTTT. The chain has TRBV9 and TRBJ2-3; D is possibly TRBD2 (7 bases). V was pared by 0 bases and J by 4 bases, with 15 bases between. The CDR3 contains 16 residues. Germline loops: CDR1 SGDLS, CDR2 YYNGEE.

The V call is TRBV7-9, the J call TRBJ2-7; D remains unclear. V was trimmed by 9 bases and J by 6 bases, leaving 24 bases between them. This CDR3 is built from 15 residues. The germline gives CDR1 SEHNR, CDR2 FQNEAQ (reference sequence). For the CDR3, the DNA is TGTGCCAGTCAACCCCCTGGCGGTGATGCCGTCGAGCAGTACTTC. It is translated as CASQPPGGDAVEQYF.

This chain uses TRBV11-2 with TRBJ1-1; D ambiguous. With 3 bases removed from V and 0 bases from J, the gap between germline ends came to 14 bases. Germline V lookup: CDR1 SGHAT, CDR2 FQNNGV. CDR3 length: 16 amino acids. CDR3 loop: CASSLASRNMNTEAFF. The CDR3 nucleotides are TGTGCCAGCAGCTTGGCAAGCCGTAACATGAACACTGAAGCTTTCTTT.

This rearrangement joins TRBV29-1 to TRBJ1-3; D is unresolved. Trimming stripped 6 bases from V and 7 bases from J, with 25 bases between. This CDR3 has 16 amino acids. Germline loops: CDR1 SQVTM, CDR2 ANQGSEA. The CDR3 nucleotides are TGCAGCGTACTCGGGAGGCCCTCAAGGATGGTGAACACCATATATTTT. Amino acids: CSVLGRPSRMVNTIYF.

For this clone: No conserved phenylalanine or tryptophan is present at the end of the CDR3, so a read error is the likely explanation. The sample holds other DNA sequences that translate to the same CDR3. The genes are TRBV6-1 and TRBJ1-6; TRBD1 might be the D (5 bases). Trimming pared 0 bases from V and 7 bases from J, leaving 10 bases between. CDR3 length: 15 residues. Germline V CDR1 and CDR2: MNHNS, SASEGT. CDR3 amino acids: CASSEAGARNSPLHL. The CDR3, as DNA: TGTGCCAGCAGTGAAGCAGGGGCGCGGAATTCACCCCTCCACCTT.

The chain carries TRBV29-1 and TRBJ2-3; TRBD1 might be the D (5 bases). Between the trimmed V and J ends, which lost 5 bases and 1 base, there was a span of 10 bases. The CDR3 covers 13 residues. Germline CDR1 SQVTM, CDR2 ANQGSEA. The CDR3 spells CSVTDSRTDTQYF. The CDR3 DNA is TGCAGCGTTACCGACAGCCGCACAGATACGCAGTATTTT.

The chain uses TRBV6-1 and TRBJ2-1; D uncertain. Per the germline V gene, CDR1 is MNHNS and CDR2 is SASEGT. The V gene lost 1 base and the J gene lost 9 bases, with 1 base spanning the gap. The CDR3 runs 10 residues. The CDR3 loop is CASSEGEQFF. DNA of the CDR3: TGTGCCAGCAGTGAAGGTGAGCAGTTCTTC.

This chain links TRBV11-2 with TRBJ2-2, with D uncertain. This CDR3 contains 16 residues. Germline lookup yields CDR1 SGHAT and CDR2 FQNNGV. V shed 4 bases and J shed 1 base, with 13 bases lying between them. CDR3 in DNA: TGTGCCAGCAGCTCCCTCCGGAGCATGAACACCGGGGAGCTGTTTTTT. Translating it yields CASSSLRSMNTGELFF.

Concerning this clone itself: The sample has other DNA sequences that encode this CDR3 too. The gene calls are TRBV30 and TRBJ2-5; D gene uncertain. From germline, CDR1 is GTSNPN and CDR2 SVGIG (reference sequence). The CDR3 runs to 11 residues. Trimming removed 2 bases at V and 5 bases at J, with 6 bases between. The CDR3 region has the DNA TGTGCCTGGAGTCCCCGGGAGACCCAGTACTTC. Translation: CAWSPRETQYF.

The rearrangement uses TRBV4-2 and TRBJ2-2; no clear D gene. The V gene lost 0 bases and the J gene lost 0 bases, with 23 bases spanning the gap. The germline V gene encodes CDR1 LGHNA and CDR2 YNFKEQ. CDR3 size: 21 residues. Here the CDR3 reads CASSQDVDGTALPSNTGELFF. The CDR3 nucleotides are TGTGCCAGCAGCCAAGATGTCGACGGAACAGCCTTACCTTCGAACACCGGGGAGCTGTTTTTT.

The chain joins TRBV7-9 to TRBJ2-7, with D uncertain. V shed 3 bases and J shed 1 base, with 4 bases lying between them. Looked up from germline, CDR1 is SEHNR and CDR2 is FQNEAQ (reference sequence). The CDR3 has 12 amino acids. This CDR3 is CASSFRSYEQYF. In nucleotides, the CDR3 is TGTGCCAGCAGCTTCCGATCCTACGAGCAGTACTTC.

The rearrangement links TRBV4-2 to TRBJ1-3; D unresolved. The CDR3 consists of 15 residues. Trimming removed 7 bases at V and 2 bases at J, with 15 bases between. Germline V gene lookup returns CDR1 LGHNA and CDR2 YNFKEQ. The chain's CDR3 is CASTHIGGAGNTIYF. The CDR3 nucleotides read TGTGCCAGCACACATATCGGAGGCGCTGGAAACACCATATATTTT.

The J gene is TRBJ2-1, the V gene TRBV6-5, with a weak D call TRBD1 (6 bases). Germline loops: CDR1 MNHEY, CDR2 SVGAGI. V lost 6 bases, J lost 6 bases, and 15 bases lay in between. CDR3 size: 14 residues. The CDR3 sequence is CASSQTGTSNEQFF. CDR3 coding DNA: TGTGCCAGCAGCCAGACAGGTACCTCCAATGAGCAGTTCTTC.